The 23 T cell receptor beta chains in this list originate from one sample, sequenced in a study of cytotoxic CD8 clonotypes in ibrutinib-treated CLL. Clones were read by immunoSEQ multiplex PCR, and TCRdb kept only the in-frame ones, dropping some. This sample carries 120,000 to 150,000 clones, roughly 90% of them seen once, and the ten largest clones take about 10%. This sample comprised PBMCs, obtained after 12 months of ibrutinib treatment. The receptors were gathered from a human donor with chronic lymphocytic leukemia.

The chain joins TRBV4-3 to TRBJ2-5, with 8 bases lining up with TRBD1. The germline gives CDR1 LGHNA, CDR2 YSLEER. Trimming cost V 4 bases and J 4 bases; bases outside gene matches: 5. The CDR3 sequence is 14 residues long. This CDR3 is CASSLQGAVETQYF. In DNA form, the CDR3 reads TGCGCCAGCAGCCTTCAGGGGGCCGTAGAGACCCAGTACTTC.

The chain links TRBV7-3 to TRBJ2-1; the D gene is possibly TRBD2 (6 bases). Germline lookup yields CDR1 SGHTA and CDR2 FQGTGA. The CDR3 length is 14 residues. Trimming removed 5 bases from V and 5 bases from J, with 13 bases in between. CDR3 sequence (DNA): TGTGCCAGCAGCAACAAGGGCGGGAACAATGAGCAGTTCTTC. As protein: CASSNKGGNNEQFF.

The chain employs TRBV6-5 and TRBJ1-1; D uncertain. V was pared by 2 bases and J by 1 base, with 11 bases between. This CDR3 contains 15 residues. Germline V gene data show CDR1 as MNHEY and CDR2 as SVGAGI. This CDR3 is CASSYEWRANTEAFF. DNA of the CDR3: TGTGCCAGCAGTTACGAGTGGCGGGCGAACACTGAAGCTTTCTTT.

This chain joins TRBV11-2 and TRBJ2-7, with a possible D match to TRBD1 (6 bases). CDR1 and CDR2 from the germline V gene are SGHAT and FQNNGV. Trimming stripped 4 bases from V and 2 bases from J, with 9 bases between. This CDR3 comprises 13 residues. The CDR3 spells CASSSPGAYEQYF. CDR3 bases: TGTGCCAGCAGCTCGCCAGGGGCCTACGAGCAGTACTTC.

The V and J genes are TRBV4-1 and TRBJ2-1; D is uncertain. V was shortened by 0 bases and J by 4 bases, with 10 bases between the two germline ends. The germline CDR1 and CDR2 sequences are MGHRA and YSYEKL. This CDR3 is 15 amino acids long. In DNA form, the CDR3 reads TGCGCCAGCAGCCAAGATCCGGGCGGATACAATGAGCAGTTCTTC. Protein: CASSQDPGGYNEQFF.

The sample holds one count of this clone. The rearrangement links TRBV19 to TRBJ2-7; a possible D gene is TRBD1 (6 bases). The CDR3 totals 17 residues. Between the trimmed V and J ends, which lost 3 bases and 5 bases, there was a span of 23 bases. The germline V gene has CDR1 LNHDA and CDR2 SQIVND (reference sequence). The CDR3 sequence: CASSMIEGGSPKDEQYF. In nucleotides, the CDR3 is TGTGCCAGTAGTATGATTGAAGGGGGAAGTCCAAAAGACGAGCAGTACTTC.

V usage is TRBV7-9 and J usage is TRBJ2-3, with 11 bases fitting TRBD2. The CDR3 length is 18 residues. Trimming took 5 bases from V and 1 from J; bases not matched to a gene: 11. CDR1 SEHNR and CDR2 FQNEAQ come from the germline V gene (reference sequence). The CDR3 spells CASSPWVAGGPGTDTQYF. CDR3 DNA: TGTGCCAGCAGCCCCTGGGTAGCGGGAGGGCCTGGCACAGATACGCAGTATTTT.

The rearrangement uses TRBV7-9 and TRBJ1-3, with D uncertain. Deletions cut 2 bases from V and 0 bases from J, with 11 bases between. Germline V CDR1 and CDR2: SEHNR, FQNEAQ (reference sequence). The CDR3 sequence is 16 residues long. The CDR3 reads CASSLWQADSGNTIYF. The CDR3 nucleotides read TGTGCCAGCAGCTTATGGCAGGCCGACTCTGGAAACACCATATATTTT.

The chain combines TRBV2 with TRBJ1-2; tentatively, D is TRBD1 (5 bases). Germline-derived CDR1 and CDR2 are SNHLY and FYNNEI. The CDR3 sequence is 14 residues long. V lost 2 bases and J 4 bases, leaving 11 bases between the germline ends. The CDR3 reads CASSEQGGSYGYTF. CDR3 in DNA: TGTGCCAGCAGTGAACAGGGAGGGAGCTATGGCTACACCTTC.

The chain carries TRBV7-2 and TRBJ2-3; 9 bases match TRBD2. Trimming took 0 bases from V and 5 from J; bases not matched to a gene: 6. Germline V gives CDR1 SGHTA, CDR2 FQGNSA. This CDR3 spans 16 amino acids. CDR3 protein: CASSLASGGWIDTQYF. The CDR3 coding sequence is TGTGCCAGCAGCTTAGCTAGCGGGGGATGGATAGATACGCAGTATTTT. Together with reference TRBV7-2 and TRBJ2-3, the CDR3 gives the full variable domain: GAGVSQSPSNKVTEKGKDVELRCDPISGHTALYWYRQSLGQGLEFLIYFQGNSAPDKSGLPSDRFSAERTGGSVSTLTIQRTQQEDSAVYLCASSLASGGWIDTQYFGPGTRLTVL.

The gene calls are TRBV10-3 and TRBJ2-3; 9 bases agree with TRBD1. The J segment lost 1 base and the V segment lost 4 bases, leaving 0 bases of the junction unmatched. The CDR3 has 14 amino acids. Germline-derived CDR1 and CDR2 are ENHRY and SYGVKD. The CDR3 coding sequence is TGTGCCATCAGTGGGACAGGGGGCACAGATACGCAGTATTTT. It encodes CAISGTGGTDTQYF.

The chain employs TRBV27 and TRBJ2-5; D is ambiguous. CDR3 length: 13 amino acids. V lost 2 bases, J lost 2 bases, and 6 bases lay in between. Germline-derived CDR1 and CDR2 are MNHEY and SMNVEV (reference sequence). The chain's CDR3 is CASSLNLQETQYF. CDR3 coding DNA: TGTGCCAGCAGTTTAAACTTACAAGAGACCCAGTACTTC.

This rearrangement joins TRBV7-9 to TRBJ1-2, with D perhaps TRBD1 (5 bases). The CDR3 covers 13 residues. Trimming removed 1 base at V and 6 bases at J, with 9 bases between. Germline V gene sequence: CDR1 SEHNR, CDR2 FQNEAQ (reference sequence). The CDR3 sequence is CASSLERGHGYTF. The CDR3, as DNA: TGTGCCAGCAGCTTAGAAAGGGGCCATGGCTACACCTTC.

The chain combines TRBV19 with TRBJ2-3, with TRBD2 identical over 10 bases. V dropped 7 bases and J dropped 4; count of bases not matched to a gene: 8. Germline CDR1 is LNHDA and CDR2 is SQIVND (reference sequence). The CDR3 has 15 amino acids. The CDR3 nucleotides read TGTGCCAGTATGGGCCTAGCGGGAGAGGCAGATACGCAGTATTTT. Its protein product is CASMGLAGEADTQYF.

The chain combines TRBV27 with TRBJ2-3; 7 bases match TRBD2. Losses at the gene ends were 2 bases for V and 9 bases for J; bases not matched to a gene: 5. Germline V lookup: CDR1 MNHEY, CDR2 SMNVEV (reference sequence). The CDR3 covers 13 residues. DNA for the CDR3: TGTGCCAGCAGTTTAAGGGACTACTCGACGCAGTATTTT. The encoded protein is CASSLRDYSTQYF.

The rearrangement links TRBV18 to TRBJ1-2, with D unresolved. Germline CDR1 and CDR2: KGHSH and LQKENI. Trimming took 2 bases from V and 0 from J, leaving 7 bases between them. There are 14 residues in the CDR3. The CDR3 here is CASSPTATNYGYTF. The CDR3 DNA follows: TGTGCCAGCTCACCAACAGCGACTAACTATGGCTACACCTTC. The whole variable domain, remainder taken from reference TRBV18 and TRBJ1-2, is NAGVMQNPRHLVRRRGQEARLRCSPMKGHSHVYWYRQLPEEGLKFMVYLQKENIIDESGMPKERFSAEFPKEGPSILRIQQVVRGDSAAYFCASSPTATNYGYTFGSGTRLTVV.

The rearrangement joins TRBV28 to TRBJ2-7; D is possibly TRBD2 (5 bases). The CDR3 covers 13 residues. The V end was cut by 5 bases, the J end by 2 bases, with 10 bases between. CDR1 and CDR2 (germline): MDHEN, SYDVKM. DNA of the CDR3: TGTGCCAGCAGTCTCGGGGTAGCCTACGAGCAGTACTTC. Its translation: CASSLGVAYEQYF.

The CDR3 here is CASNTGGTTDTQYF. The DNA for the CDR3 is TGTGCCAGCAATACGGGCGGGACGACAGATACGCAGTATTTT. The rearrangement joins TRBV28 to TRBJ2-3, with a weak D call TRBD2 (6 bases). CDR1 and CDR2 (germline): MDHEN, SYDVKM. Trimming removed 7 bases at V and 3 bases at J, with 14 bases between. CDR3 size: 14 residues.

This rearrangement joins TRBV18 to TRBJ1-2; TRBD1 matches 8 bases. Trimming took 2 bases from V and 1 from J; bases not matched to a gene: 6. CDR3 length: 16 residues. Germline CDR1 KGHSH, CDR2 LQKENI. CDR3 sequence reads: CASSPAGGPFNYGYTF. The DNA for the CDR3 is TGTGCCAGCTCACCAGCAGGGGGCCCTTTTAACTATGGCTACACCTTC.

V is TRBV5-5 and J is TRBJ2-6; weak D call: TRBD2 (6 bases). The V end was cut by 4 bases, the J end by 6 bases, with 14 bases between. Germline values: CDR1 SGHKS, CDR2 YYEKEE (reference sequence). This CDR3 contains 15 residues. The CDR3 region has the DNA TGTGCCAGCAGCACCCTCTGGGGGGAGGCCAACGTCCTGACTTTC. Its translation: CASSTLWGEANVLTF.

The chain combines TRBV7-3 with TRBJ2-1; D gene ambiguous. Germline CDR1 reads SGHTA; CDR2 reads FQGTGA. The CDR3 covers 13 residues. Trimming removed 1 base at V and 5 bases at J, with 6 bases between. The CDR3 loop reads CASSLSNNNEQFF. The CDR3 region has the DNA TGTGCCAGCAGCTTAAGCAATAACAATGAGCAGTTCTTC.

The V and J genes are TRBV18 and TRBJ2-1, with TRBD2 as a possible D gene (5 bases). Looked up from germline, CDR1 is KGHSH and CDR2 is LQKENI. The CDR3 covers 13 residues. The V end lost 3 bases, the J end lost 10 bases, and 13 bases lay between the germline ends. Here the CDR3 DNA reads TGTGCCAGCTCACCCATGGGTGGAGGAGAGCAGTTCTTC. As protein: CASSPMGGGEQFF.

The table lists this clone with a count of one. V gene TRBV13 combines with J gene TRBJ2-3, with a tentative D call TRBD2 (5 bases). Germline-derived CDR1 and CDR2 are PRHDT and FYEKMQ (reference sequence). V dropped 2 bases and J dropped 1 base, with 19 bases sitting between them. The CDR3 runs to 18 residues. The CDR3 nucleotides are TGTGCCAGCAGCTTAATCGGTGGGAGTGTACCAGGCACAGATACGCAGTATTTT. Its protein product is CASSLIGGSVPGTDTQYF.